Given below is one T cell receptor (beta chain) in context. Which antigen it targets is not known. Base qualities are not at hand, and no much larger clone is one base apart. From cysteine to phenylalanine, the CDR3 is 16 amino acids long. The kept DNA is CDR3 alone, 48 bases in frame from the first base. Sequences MNHEY (CDR1) and SVGAGI (CDR2) are obtained from the germline V gene. For this chain, trimming is 2 bases at the V end and 8 bases at the J end, and the number of junction bases without a gene match is 10. This sample was taken from a study of cytomegalovirus exposure and HLA in healthy donors (TCRdb year 2017). For the study in its entirety: An earlier analysis of some 600 of the donors reported over 250 Gb of sequence data and approximately 120 million unique TCR beta sequences obtained from around 190 million T cells. Roughly 320 gigabases of sequencing data and tens of millions of unique TCR sequences made up an early release that covered roughly 670 HLA-typed donors. The genetic ancestry cluster associated with self-reported Caucasian donors included roughly 84% of the 350 to 500 genotyped donors. The study aimed to test whether signatures of past pathogen exposure could be identified by cataloging public T cell receptors. The study used immunosequencing to profile the T cell repertoires of under 700 subjects and linked those repertoires to cytomegalovirus serostatus. In addition to the first cohort of 650 to 800 subjects, a separate validation cohort of some 120 different subjects was used. To predict cytomegalovirus infection status, the study combined high-throughput TCR immunosequencing, statistical association of individual TCRs with disease status, and machine learning. A later analysis re-examined previously published TCR beta repertoires from about 670 donors and added high-resolution HLA genotyping to investigate patterns of TCR occurrence. In the later analysis, no new phenotypic data were used to find candidate immune exposures; instead, reliance was placed on TCR beta sequences and their occurrence across donors. In an earlier analysis of about 590 of the donors, high-throughput TCR beta sequencing was used to judge whether each TCR beta V gene segment behaved as functional or pseudogenic. Donor age, sex, ethnicity and CMV serostatus were compiled together with the repertoire data. In a later genetic analysis, genome-wide SNP genotypes for about 55% of the roughly 700 donors were used, and that subset was treated as a discovery cohort. Every repertoire in the discovery cohort had been generated on one and the same sequencing platform. Class I and class II HLA loci were covered by the typing at four-digit resolution. The number of donors typed differed by locus, with 629-630 for A, B, C, DRB1 and DQB1, roughly 520 for DQA1, 600 to 610 for DPA1, and over 400 for DPB1. Roughly 5 DR-DQ haplotypes were handled as single units for association and clustering, since linkage in the cohort was strong. On average, 235,054 unique TCR beta nucleotide sequences were sequenced per donor among some 420 genotyped donors of the cohort, with roughly 18% of those sequences being non-productive.

Library creation used the immunoSEQ multiplex PCR assay. A mixture of 60 forward primers for TCR Vbeta segments and 13 reverse primers for TCR Jbeta segments was used in the multiplex PCR. The CDR3 region of rearranged TCR beta genes was amplified from genomic DNA with a multiplex PCR assay. On the Illumina HiSeq System, the amplified TCR beta libraries were sequenced as 87-base-pair reads. Concerning the study's data processing: In a later analysis, 77 million or so unique TCR beta chains were counted across the 650 to 700 repertoires, and some 10 million of these chains were shared by at least two donors. Raw reads were error-corrected and collapsed into unique sequences by a nearest-neighbor algorithm in which closely related sequences were merged to remove PCR and sequencing errors. V, D and J gene segments were assigned by aligning CDR3 sequences to IMGT reference sequences. For a sequence to be retained, a match of at least six nucleotides to both a V gene segment and a J gene segment was required. Rearrangements were classified as productive when the CDR3 lacked stop codons and remained in frame with V and J, and all other rearrangements were classified as non-productive. CDR3 was defined according to IMGT convention as the region running from the second conserved V-encoded cysteine to the conserved J-encoded phenylalanine. The earlier analysis of roughly 590 of the donors excluded sequences that lacked an unambiguous match to a single V gene segment. In an earlier analysis of approximately 590 of the donors, V segments were called functional above 56.7% productive rearrangements and were called segregating when the between-donor standard deviation exceeded 5%. To diagnose cytomegalovirus status from the catalog of TCR beta chain sequences, a statistical classification framework was built. In a later analysis, TCR nucleotide sequences were compared against IMGT/GENE-DB human TR gene sequences so that V and J genes could be assigned. In a later analysis, CDR3 sequences and most-parsimonious VDJ recombination scenarios were assigned using the TCRdist pipeline. In a later analysis, each TCR beta chain was defined by its CDR3 amino acid sequence together with its V-gene family, and reads without a unique V-gene family were excluded. A later analysis removed nearly 600 highly shared, low-generation-probability nucleotide sequences to deal with suspected cross-contamination and a sequencing artifact. A later analysis calculated a clonal expansion index for each public chain from normalized within-repertoire ranks of inferred template counts. A later analysis computed generation probabilities with a VDJ recombination model fitted to out-of-frame rearrangements, and checked the results against IGoR. In a later analysis, hypergeometric tests were used to score TCR-TCR, TCR-HLA and TCR-CMV co-occurrence, with a repertoire-size bias correction applied to TCR pairs. In a later analysis, false discovery rates were estimated by permuting HLA or CMV assignments 20 times. In a later analysis, co-occurring TCRs were grouped using DBSCAN, with TCRdist sequence similarity added in when clustering inside HLA-allele-positive subsets. Repertoires with fewer than 30,000 or more than 120,000 public chains were left out of co-occurrence clustering, as were about 5 repertoires with anomalous nucleotide sharing. Here the immuneACCESS table is served through TCRdb, limited to in-frame sequences with V and J called. Missing clones are a known gap in these copies; in checked studies unresolved V genes cover under half, and the rest lacks a known reason. V and J calls and clone size are copied from that table; D and trimming were computed from the DNA. This sample gives about 38,000 clones in total; approximately 74% of them show up just once. More than 6.5% of the sample comes from the top ten.

In total, fewer than 750 healthy bone marrow donors made up the cohort. Cohort members were all nominally healthy when sampled, although unrecorded immune exposures were likely present. The donor tested CMV seronegative and was one of the 352 seronegative cohort members. Each donor provided a peripheral blood sample, and peripheral blood mononuclear cells were used for TCR beta sequencing. Genomic DNA extraction from the blood cell samples was performed with the Qiagen DNeasy Blood Extraction Kit. Points the paper makes about the study in general: The authors suggested that the approach could potentially be generalized to other disease states and immunological phenotypes. V-gene and J-gene trimming of TCR beta chains was associated with a missense DCLRE1C variant in a later genetic analysis, and the association was replicated in an independent cohort. For the cohort, immune exposure information was limited to CMV serostatus. In vitro tests confirmed that a few of the cytomegalovirus-associated TCR beta chains recognize cytomegalovirus antigens. A cluster of highly shared sequence variants was judged likely to be a technical artifact of the sequencing pipeline. In a later analysis, several top co-occurrence clusters were reported to appear linked to parvovirus B19, influenza, CMV and Epstein-Barr virus. Because counts were too low, about 17 rarely observed V segments, including chromosome 9 orphons, were excluded from the earlier analysis of some 590 of the donors. Broadly in line with IMGT annotations, most TCR beta V segments showed up in productive rearrangements about 87% or about 30% of the time in an earlier analysis of 450 to 600 of the donors. Cytomegalovirus status was reported to be diagnosed by the classifier with high specificity and sensitivity in both the original and validation cohorts. In a later analysis, most CMV-associated TCR beta chains were found to appear HLA-restricted, with HLA associations seemingly driven largely by CMV exposure. When HLA alleles, especially DR and DQ, strongly co-occurred, attributing TCR associations to individual alleles was difficult. According to a later analysis, TCR association rates differed among HLA loci, with DRB1 alleles showing the most associated TCRs and HLA-C alleles showing the fewest. HLA typing was unavailable for some donors at each locus, so association tests used only the typed subset. This cohort had only TCR beta chains sequenced, and the lack of alpha or paired-chain data limited which features could be detected. Linkage disequilibrium might explain the correlated functional status among segregating V segments, but an unknown experimental factor could not be ruled out. In the study, around 150 TCR beta chains were listed as associated with cytomegalovirus. A further reported finding was that TCR beta sequences accurately predicted the HLA-A and HLA-B alleles for most subjects in the first cohort. In a later analysis, 16,951 TCR beta sequences were associated with specific HLA alleles at a false discovery rate of 0.05. The 87-base-pair reads could not distinguish some IMGT-functional V segments, including TRBV6-2 and TRBV6-3, so those segments were excluded. A later analysis found that HLA-associated TCR beta chains were more clonally expanded and had lower generation probabilities than equally common non-associated chains. Roughly uniform sequencing depth across donors was assumed in presence/absence analyses, although this assumption may not hold. According to a later genetic analysis, donors in an Asian-associated ancestry cluster had fewer N-insertions in productive TCRs than the approximately 630-donor mean. Across donors, most TCR sequences were observed very rarely, whereas some public TCRs were present in many individuals.

The chain employs TRBV6-5 and TRBJ2-1, with 9 bases aligning to TRBD1. The sequence was collected from a man younger than 40 in good health and CMV-seronegative. Sequenced: PBMCs. The CDR3 in this case is CASSYDLPTGGDEQFF. In nucleotides, the sequence is TGTGCCAGCAGTTACGACCTCCCAACAGGGGGCGATGAGCAGTTCTTC.